The present TCR beta chain was sequenced within a study of shared clonotypes between healthy human individuals. Negatively enriched CD4+ T cells were divided by CD45RA into naive and memory. Profiling relied on immunoSEQ multiplex PCR, and the TCRdb table lists in-frame clones only, not all of them. The sample includes some 1.5 million clones, around 95% of them seen just once. Germline-derived CDR1 and CDR2 are KGHSH and LQKENI. The trim removed 2 bases at V and 7 bases at J, leaving 11 bases unmatched. CDR3 length equals 16 residues. This TCR derives from a man aged 25 to 40 in good health. Sequenced material: naive CD4+ T cells sorted from blood. Subset reported: CD45RA+ positively selected. The chain employs TRBV18 and TRBJ2-1, with TRBD2 identical over 7 bases. The CDR3 DNA sequence: TGTGCCAGCTCACCATTCGGGGGAGGGCCTTCAAATGAGCAGTTCTTC. Protein: CASSPFGGGPSNEQFF.